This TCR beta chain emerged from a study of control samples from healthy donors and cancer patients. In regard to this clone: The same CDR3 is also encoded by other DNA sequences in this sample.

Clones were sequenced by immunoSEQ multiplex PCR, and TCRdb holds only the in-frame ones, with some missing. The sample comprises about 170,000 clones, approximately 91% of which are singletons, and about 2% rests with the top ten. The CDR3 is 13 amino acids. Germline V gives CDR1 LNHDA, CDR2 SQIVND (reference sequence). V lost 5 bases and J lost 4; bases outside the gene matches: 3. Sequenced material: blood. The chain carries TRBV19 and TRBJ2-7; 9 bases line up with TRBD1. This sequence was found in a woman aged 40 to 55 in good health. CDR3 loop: CASSPTGGYEQYF. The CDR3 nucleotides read TGTGCCAGTAGTCCGACAGGGGGTTACGAGCAGTACTTC.